This T cell receptor (beta chain) is from a study of CD8 T cells in Susac syndrome. RNA totalling about 0.45 to 1 ug underwent reverse transcription with random hexamers. Multiplex PCR with immunoSEQ amplified the TCR beta CDR3 across 54 Vbeta and 13 Jbeta. TCRdb ran MiXCR on the immunoSEQ multiplex PCR reads and lists one entry per CDR3 protein. The sample has about 160,000 distinct CDR3 sequences, around 94% seen once. TCR beta sequences were obtained from blood CD8+ and CD4+ T cells. The patients serving as multiple sclerosis controls were treatment-naive. They had stable or active relapsing-remitting disease and fulfilled revised McDonald criteria. The germline V gene has CDR1 SGHTA and CDR2 FQGNSA. The CDR3 consists of 14 residues. Trimming cost V 1 base and J 7 bases, with 11 bases left between them.

The sample comprised CD4+ T cells from PBMCs. The receptor was isolated from a human donor with multiple sclerosis. V usage is TRBV7-2 and J usage is TRBJ1-5; D ambiguous. The CDR3 loop reads CASSLGLGGQPQHF. The CDR3 DNA follows: TGTGCCAGCAGCTTAGGCCTGGGTGGCCAGCCCCAGCATTTT.